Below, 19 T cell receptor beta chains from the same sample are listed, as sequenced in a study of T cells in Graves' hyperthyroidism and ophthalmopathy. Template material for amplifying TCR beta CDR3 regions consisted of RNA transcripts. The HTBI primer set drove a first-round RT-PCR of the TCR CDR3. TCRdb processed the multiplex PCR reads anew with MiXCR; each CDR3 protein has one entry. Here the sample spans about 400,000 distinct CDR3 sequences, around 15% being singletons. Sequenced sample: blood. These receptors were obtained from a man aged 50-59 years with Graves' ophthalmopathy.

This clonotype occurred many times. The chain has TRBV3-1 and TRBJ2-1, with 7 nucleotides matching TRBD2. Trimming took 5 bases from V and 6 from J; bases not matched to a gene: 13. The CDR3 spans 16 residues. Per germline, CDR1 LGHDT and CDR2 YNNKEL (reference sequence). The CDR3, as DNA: TGTGCCAGCAGCTTTGGGGGGGTAGGGCCGGGCAATGAGCAGTTCTTC. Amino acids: CASSFGGVGPGNEQFF.

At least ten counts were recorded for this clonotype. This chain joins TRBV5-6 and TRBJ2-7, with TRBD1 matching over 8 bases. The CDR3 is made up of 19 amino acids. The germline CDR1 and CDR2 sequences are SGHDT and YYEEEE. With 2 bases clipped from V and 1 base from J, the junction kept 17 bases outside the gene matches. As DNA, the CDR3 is TGTGCCAGCAGCTTCCCCCGAGACAGGGGAGTATTGGTATCCTACGAGCAGTACTTC. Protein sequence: CASSFPRDRGVLVSYEQYF.

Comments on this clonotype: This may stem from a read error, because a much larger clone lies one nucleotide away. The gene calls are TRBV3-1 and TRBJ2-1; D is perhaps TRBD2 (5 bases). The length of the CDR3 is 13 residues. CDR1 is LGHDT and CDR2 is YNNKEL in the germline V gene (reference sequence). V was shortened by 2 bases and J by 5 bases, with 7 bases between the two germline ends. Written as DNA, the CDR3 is TGTGCCAGCAGCCAACTAGCTGACAATGAGCAGTTCTTC. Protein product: CASSQLADNEQFF.

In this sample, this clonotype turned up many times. CDR3 coding DNA: TGTGCCAGCAGCCTTGGGACTAGCCTGGCCAAAAACATTCAGTACTTC. Residues: CASSLGTSLAKNIQYF. The V and J genes are TRBV3-1 and TRBJ2-4; 9 bases match TRBD2. This CDR3 has 16 residues. The germline CDR1 and CDR2 sequences are LGHDT and YNNKEL (reference sequence). With V trimmed by 4 bases and J by 1 base, 5 bases remained unmatched. The full variable domain, with the rest looked up from reference TRBV3-1 and TRBJ2-4, is DTAVSQTPKYLVTQMGNDKSIKCEQNLGHDTMYWYKQDSKKFLKIMFSYNNKELIINETVPNRFSPKSPDKAHLNLHINSLELGDSAVYFCASSLGTSLAKNIQYFGAGTRLSVL.

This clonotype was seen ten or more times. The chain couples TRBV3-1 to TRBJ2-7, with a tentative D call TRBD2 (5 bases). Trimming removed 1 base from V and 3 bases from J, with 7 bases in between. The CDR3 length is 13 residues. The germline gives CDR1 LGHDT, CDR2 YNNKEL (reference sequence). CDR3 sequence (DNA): TGTGCCAGCAGCCAAGGACTACTCTACGAGCAGTACTTC. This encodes CASSQGLLYEQYF.

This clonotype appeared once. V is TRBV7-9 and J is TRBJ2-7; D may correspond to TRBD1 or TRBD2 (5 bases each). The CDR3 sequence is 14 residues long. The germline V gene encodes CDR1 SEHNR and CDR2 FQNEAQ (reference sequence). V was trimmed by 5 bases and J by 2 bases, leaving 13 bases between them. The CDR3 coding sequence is TGTGCCAGCAGCAAAGGGGACGGGACCTACGAGCAGTACTTC. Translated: CASSKGDGTYEQYF.

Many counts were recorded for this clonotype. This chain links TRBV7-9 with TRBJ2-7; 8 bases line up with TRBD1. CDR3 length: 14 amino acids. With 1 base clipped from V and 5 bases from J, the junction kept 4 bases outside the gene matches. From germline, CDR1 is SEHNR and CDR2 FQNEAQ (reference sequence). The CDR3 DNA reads TGTGCCAGCAGCTTAGGACCAGGGGGCCACGAGCAGTACTTC. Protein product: CASSLGPGGHEQYF.

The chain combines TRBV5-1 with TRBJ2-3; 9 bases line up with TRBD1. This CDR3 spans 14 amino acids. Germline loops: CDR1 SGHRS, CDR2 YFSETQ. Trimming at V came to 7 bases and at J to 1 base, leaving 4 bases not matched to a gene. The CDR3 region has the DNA TGCGCCAGCCAGAGGACAGGGGGCACAGATACGCAGTATTTT. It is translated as CASQRTGGTDTQYF.

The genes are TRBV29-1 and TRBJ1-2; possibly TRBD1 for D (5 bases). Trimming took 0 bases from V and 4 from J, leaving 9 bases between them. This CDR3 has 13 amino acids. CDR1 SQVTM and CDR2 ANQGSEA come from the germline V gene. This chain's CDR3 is CSVEENGAYGYTF. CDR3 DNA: TGCAGCGTTGAAGAAAACGGGGCCTATGGCTACACCTTC.

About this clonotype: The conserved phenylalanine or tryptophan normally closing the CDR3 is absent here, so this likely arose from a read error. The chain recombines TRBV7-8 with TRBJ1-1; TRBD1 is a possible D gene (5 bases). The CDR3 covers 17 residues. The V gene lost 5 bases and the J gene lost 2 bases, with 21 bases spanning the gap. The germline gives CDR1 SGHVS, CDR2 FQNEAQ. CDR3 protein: CASSAGVRGRINTEAFL. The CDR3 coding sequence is TGTGCCAGCAGCGCGGGGGTACGGGGCAGAATAAACACTGAAGCTTTCCTT.

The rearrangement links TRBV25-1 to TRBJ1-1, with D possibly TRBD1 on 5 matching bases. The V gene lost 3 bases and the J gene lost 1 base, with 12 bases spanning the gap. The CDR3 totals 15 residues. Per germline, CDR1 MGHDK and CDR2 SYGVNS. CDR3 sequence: CASSERGAWNTEAFF. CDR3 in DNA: TGTGCCAGCAGTGAGAGAGGGGCATGGAACACTGAAGCTTTCTTT. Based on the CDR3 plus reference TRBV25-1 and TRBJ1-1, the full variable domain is EADIYQTPRYLVIGTGKKITLECSQTMGHDKMYWYQQDPGMELHLIHYSYGVNSTEKGDLSSESTVSRIRTEHFPLTLESARPSHTSQYLCASSERGAWNTEAFFGQGTRLTVV.

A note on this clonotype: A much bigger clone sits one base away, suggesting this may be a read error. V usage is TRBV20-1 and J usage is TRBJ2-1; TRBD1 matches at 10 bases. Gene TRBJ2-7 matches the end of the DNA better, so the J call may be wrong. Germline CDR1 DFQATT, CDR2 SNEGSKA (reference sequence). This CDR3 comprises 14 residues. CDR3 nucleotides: TGCAGTGCTCAACGGGACAGGGGAAACAATGAGCAGTACTTC. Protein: CSAQRDRGNNEQYF.

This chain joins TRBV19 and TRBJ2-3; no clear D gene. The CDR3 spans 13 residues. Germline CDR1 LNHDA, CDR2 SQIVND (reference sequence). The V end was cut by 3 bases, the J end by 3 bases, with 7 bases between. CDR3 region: CASSILVTDTQYF. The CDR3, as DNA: TGTGCCAGTAGTATCCTAGTTACAGATACGCAGTATTTT.

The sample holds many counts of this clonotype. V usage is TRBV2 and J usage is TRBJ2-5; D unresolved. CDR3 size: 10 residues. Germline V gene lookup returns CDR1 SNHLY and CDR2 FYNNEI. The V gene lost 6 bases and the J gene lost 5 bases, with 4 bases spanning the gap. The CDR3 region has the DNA TGTGCCAGCAGCGTGGAGACCCAGTACTTC. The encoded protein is CASSVETQYF. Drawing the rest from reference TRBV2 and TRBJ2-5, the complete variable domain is EPEVTQTPSHQVTQMGQEVILRCVPISNHLYFYWYRQILGQKVEFLVSFYNNEISEKSEIFDDQFSVERPDGSNFTLKIRSTKLEDSAMYFCASSVETQYFGPGTRLLVL.

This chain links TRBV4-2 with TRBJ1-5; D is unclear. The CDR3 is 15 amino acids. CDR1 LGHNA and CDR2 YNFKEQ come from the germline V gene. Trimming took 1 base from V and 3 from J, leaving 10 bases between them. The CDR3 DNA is TGTGCCAGCAGCCAAGTCTCCGGAGCCAATCAGCCCCAGCATTTT. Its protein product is CASSQVSGANQPQHF.

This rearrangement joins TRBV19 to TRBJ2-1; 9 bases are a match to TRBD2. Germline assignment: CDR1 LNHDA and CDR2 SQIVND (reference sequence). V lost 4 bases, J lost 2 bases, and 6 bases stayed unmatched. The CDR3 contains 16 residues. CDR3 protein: CASSTTRLAAYNEQFF. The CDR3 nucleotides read TGTGCCAGTAGTACGACGCGACTAGCGGCCTACAATGAGCAGTTCTTC.

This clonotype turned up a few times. The CDR3 reads CASSSPNEPYEQYF. Written as DNA, the CDR3 is TGTGCCAGCAGCTCCCCGAATGAACCCTACGAGCAGTACTTC. This sequence joins TRBV7-3 and TRBJ2-7; D not certain. The CDR3 loop spans 14 amino acids. V dropped 4 bases and J dropped 2 bases, with 12 bases sitting between them. Germline CDR1 reads SGHTA; CDR2 reads FQGTGA.

CDR3 sequence: CASSQDIRGQETQYF. The CDR3 DNA follows: TGCGCCAGCAGCCAAGATATCCGCGGTCAAGAGACCCAGTACTTC. This chain links TRBV4-1 with TRBJ2-5; D not certain. In germline, CDR1 is MGHRA, CDR2 YSYEKL. The V end was cut by 0 bases, the J end by 2 bases, with 10 bases between. The CDR3 has 15 residues.

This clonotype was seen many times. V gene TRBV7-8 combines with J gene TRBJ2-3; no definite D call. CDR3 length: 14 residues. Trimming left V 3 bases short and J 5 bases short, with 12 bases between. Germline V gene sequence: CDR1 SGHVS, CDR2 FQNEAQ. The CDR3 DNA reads TGTGCCAGCAGCTTTTCGAGTCTGTTAGATACGCAGTATTTT. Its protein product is CASSFSSLLDTQYF.